The T cell receptor (beta chain) under discussion was sequenced for a study of blood T cells in healthy people across ages. Study results and caveats: Per-million-T-cell TCR beta diversity fell roughly linearly with age.

There are 15 residues in the CDR3. From germline, CDR1 is MNHEY and CDR2 SVGAGI. The ends lost 4 bases at V and 4 bases at J; junction bases unmatched: 7. This clonotype was found a few times. Antigen specificity is unknown. A second PCR of roughly 7 to 11 cycles used a sample-barcoded 5' primer and a J-beta primer mix. One entry per CDR3 protein results from TCRdb running MiXCR on the 5' RACE reads. The data show more than 900,000 distinct CDR3 sequences, approximately 25% seen once. These data were also reused for a study on T cells of mothers and their children. This second study says: From each mother came over 9 million TCR beta CDR3 reads, and from each child came 3 million to 3.5 million. Overlap in related mother-child pairs always slightly exceeded unrelated pairs, never significantly.

The sequence derives from a girl under 10 years old in good health. The sequencing sample was made of blood. The V call is TRBV6-5, the J call TRBJ2-5; 9 nucleotides match TRBD1. The DNA of the CDR3 is TGTGCCAGCAGTTCGCACCGGGACAGGGTAGAGACCCAGTACTTC. It specifies CASSSHRDRVETQYF.